This TCR beta chain is drawn from a study of beta chain features in type 1 diabetes. Central memory, naive, regulatory and stem cell-like memory CD4+ cells were sorted by CD45RO/CCR7/CD25/CD127/CD95/CD27. V shed 10 bases, J shed 4 bases, and the junction held 8 bases outside the gene matches. CDR3 size: 15 residues. CDR1 is LNHDA, CDR2 SQIVND, per germline (reference sequence). The whole isolated RNA underwent reverse transcription, so sequencing captured expressed TCRB transcripts. The data were produced by immunoSEQ multiplex PCR, yet TCRdb's version contains in-frame clones alone and is incomplete. The top ten hold roughly 0.015% of the sample, which has fewer than 450,000 clones, roughly 13% seen once. Study-wide results and caveats: Insertions were fewer and deletions more numerous at VDJ junctions in type 1 diabetes patients. All four CD4+ subsets from Type 1 diabetes patients carried moderately but significantly shorter TCRB CDR3s.

In the case of this clone: No antigen is known for it.

The chain is built from TRBV19 and TRBJ2-1; TRBD2 matches 12 bases. Specimen: naive CD4+ T cells from blood. This clonotype was sampled from a young woman with type 1 diabetes. The CDR3 DNA is TGTGCCACCCAACCTGGACTAGCGGGATACAATGAGCAGTTCTTC. This sequence encodes CATQPGLAGYNEQFF.